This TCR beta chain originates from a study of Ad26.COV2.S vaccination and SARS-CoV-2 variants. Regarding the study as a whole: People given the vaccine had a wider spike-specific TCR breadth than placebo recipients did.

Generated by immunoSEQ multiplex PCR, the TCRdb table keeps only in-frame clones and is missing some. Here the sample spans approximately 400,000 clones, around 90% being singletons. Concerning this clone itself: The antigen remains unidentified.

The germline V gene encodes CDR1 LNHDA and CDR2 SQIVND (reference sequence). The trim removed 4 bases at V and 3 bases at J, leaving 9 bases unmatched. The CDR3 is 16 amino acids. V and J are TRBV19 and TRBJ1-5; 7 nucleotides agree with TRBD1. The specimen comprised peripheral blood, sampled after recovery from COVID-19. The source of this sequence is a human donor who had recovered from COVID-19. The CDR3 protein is CASSTLPTGSNQPQHF. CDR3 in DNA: TGTGCCAGTAGTACCCTCCCGACAGGGTCCAATCAGCCCCAGCATTTT.